Described below is a single T cell receptor (beta chain) sequence and its context. Its matching antigen is unknown. Germline V gene lookup returns CDR1 MNHNS and CDR2 SASEGT. Trimming took 3 bases from V and 4 from J; bases not matched to a gene: 3. The CDR3 is 16 residues long. Clones were sequenced by immunoSEQ multiplex PCR, and TCRdb holds only the in-frame ones, with some missing. The repertoire holds about 210,000 clones, with 90% to 95% as singletons. The sample is drawn from a study of T cell responses to AZD1222 COVID-19 vaccine. Study observations and caveats: Nearly half of unique spike-specific TCRs reportedly avoided B.1.351 and B.1.1.7 mutated regions.

The chain is built from TRBV6-1 and TRBJ2-1; 13 nucleotides align to TRBD2. This sequence originates from an adult who received the MenACWY meningococcal vaccine as a control. The material sequenced was peripheral blood, taken 28 days after the second dose of the MenACWY control vaccine. CDR3 sequence reads: CASSDAGLAGYNEQFF. In DNA form, the CDR3 reads TGTGCCAGCAGTGACGCGGGACTAGCGGGATACAATGAGCAGTTCTTC.